These 25 T cell receptor beta chains originate from one sample sequenced in a study of T-cell reconstitution after alpha-beta-depleted transplantation in children. During its preparation, the TCRbeta library received unique molecular identifiers. Each CDR3 protein is one row after TCRdb ran MiXCR on the PCR reads. The data show about 420,000 distinct CDR3 sequences, roughly 11% seen once. The input for sequencing was PBMCs from the stem cell graft donor, taken from the stem cell graft. Receptor source: a human donor who donated a stem cell graft to a child with acute myeloid leukemia.

A few counts support this clonotype. This chain joins TRBV18 and TRBJ2-3; no clear D gene. V lost 3 bases, J lost 0 bases, and 13 bases lay in between. The V gene's germline CDR1 is KGHSH and CDR2 LQKENI. This CDR3 contains 16 residues. The CDR3 sequence is CASSPERTASTDTQYF. The CDR3, as DNA: TGTGCCAGCTCACCGGAAAGGACCGCTAGCACAGATACGCAGTATTTT.

This clonotype has more than one count but fewer than ten. J is TRBJ2-2 and V is TRBV19, with unresolved D. The length of the CDR3 is 14 residues. Germline loops: CDR1 LNHDA, CDR2 SQIVND (reference sequence). Trimming pared 6 bases from V and 8 bases from J, leaving 16 bases between. The DNA for the CDR3 is TGTGCCAGTAGCCCCCGGGCCGCAAAAGGGGAGCTGTTTTTT. Residues: CASSPRAAKGELFF.

This clonotype was seen more than once but under ten times. A junction boundary mismatches the germline segment, possibly from a read error. The rearrangement uses TRBV12-3 or TRBV12-4 and TRBJ2-7, with D possibly matching TRBD1 (6 bases). The CDR3 is 11 amino acids. DNA of the CDR3: TGTGCCAGTAGTTACAGGGACGAGCAGTACTTC. Its translation is CASSYRDEQYF.

This clonotype was detected only a few times. The chain recombines TRBV12-3 or TRBV12-4 with TRBJ2-7; D is ambiguous. The CDR3 sequence is 13 residues long. V lost 4 bases to trimming and J lost 0 bases, with 7 bases between them. The CDR3 loop is CASSSDLSYEQYV. The CDR3, as DNA: TGTGCCAGCAGTTCGGACCTCTCCTACGAGCAGTACGTC.

This clonotype was observed a handful of times. The V call is TRBV10-2, the J call TRBJ1-1; 9 bases are shared with TRBD1. The CDR3 covers 14 residues. V shed 6 bases and J 4 bases; nucleotides not matched to a gene: 6. Germline V gene data show CDR1 as WSHSY and CDR2 as SAAADI. The CDR3 coding sequence is TGCGCCAGCAGGTCACAGGGGGCTGGCACTGAAGCTTTCTTT. Amino acids: CASRSQGAGTEAFF.

This clonotype was counted at least ten times. The junction does not match germline at one end; this may be a read error. The chain uses TRBV3-1 and TRBJ2-2; TRBD2 agrees at 10 bases. The CDR3 is made up of 15 amino acids. Germline loops: CDR1 LGHDT, CDR2 YNNKEL (reference sequence). The CDR3 spells CASTQAGGKGGELFF. CDR3 in DNA: TGTGCCAGCACCCAAGCGGGGGGGAAAGGAGGGGAGCTGTTTTTT. Based on the CDR3 plus reference TRBV3-1 and TRBJ2-2, the full variable domain is DTAVSQTPKYLVTQMGNDKSIKCEQNLGHDTMYWYKQDSKKFLKIMFSYNNKELIINETVPNRFSPKSPDKAHLNLHINSLELGDSAVYFCASTQAGGKGGELFFGEGSRLTVL.

The chain recombines TRBV12-5 with TRBJ2-1; D possibly uses TRBD1 or TRBD2 (5 bases each). The ends were cut back, 0 bases at V and 13 bases at J, with 19 bases in the middle. The CDR3 has 15 residues. CDR1 and CDR2 from the germline V gene are LGHNT and FRNRAP. This CDR3 reads CASGLVMGVERGQFF. The DNA of the CDR3 is TGTGCTAGTGGTTTGGTAATGGGGGTGGAAAGGGGCCAGTTCTTC.

This clonotype came up a few times. V and J are TRBV20-1 and TRBJ2-7, with 13 nucleotides matching TRBD2. Trimming removed 5 bases from V and 7 bases from J; junction bases left unmatched: 8. Germline V lookup: CDR1 DFQATT, CDR2 SNEGSKA (reference sequence). This CDR3 has 14 residues. CDR3 protein: CSAYRGLAGREQYF. CDR3 in DNA: TGCAGTGCTTACCGGGGACTAGCGGGAAGGGAGCAGTACTTC.

The V and J genes are TRBV5-5 and TRBJ2-2; possibly TRBD1 or TRBD2 for D (5 bases each). Germline V gene data show CDR1 as SGHKS and CDR2 as YYEKEE (reference sequence). This CDR3 contains 13 residues. V lost 10 bases and J lost 6, with 16 bases in between. This CDR3 reads CAVGTASPGELFF. The CDR3 DNA is TGTGCCGTAGGGACCGCTTCCCCCGGGGAGCTGTTTTTT. Looking up the rest from reference TRBV5-5 and TRBJ2-2 gives the full variable domain: DAGVTQSPTHLIKTRGQQVTLRCSPISGHKSVSWYQQVLGQGPQFIFQYYEKEERGRGNFPDRFSARQFPNYSSELNVNALLLGDSALYLCAVGTASPGELFFGEGSRLTVL.

The sample holds a few counts of this clonotype. This sequence joins TRBV5-1 and TRBJ1-1; D gene unclear. Germline V gene sequence: CDR1 SGHRS, CDR2 YFSETQ. V dropped 4 bases and J dropped 1 base, with 11 bases sitting between them. The CDR3 sequence is 14 residues long. CDR3 residues: CASSPDMGNTEAFF. As DNA, the CDR3 is TGCGCCAGCAGCCCCGACATGGGGAACACTGAAGCTTTCTTT.

There are a few counts of this clonotype. The rearrangement joins TRBV7-2 to TRBJ1-1; no clear D. Germline V lookup: CDR1 SGHTA, CDR2 FQGNSA. V was pared by 5 bases and J by 5 bases, with 15 bases between. The CDR3 is made up of 14 amino acids. The CDR3 DNA follows: TGTGCCAGCAGCCCGGATACTCGGTGGACTGAAGCTTTCTTT. This encodes CASSPDTRWTEAFF.

V usage is TRBV12-3 or TRBV12-4 and J usage is TRBJ2-7, with D maybe TRBD1 (5 bases). Trimming cost V 2 bases and J 4 bases, with 6 bases left between them. The CDR3 is made up of 12 amino acids. CDR3 sequence reads: CASSLKGYEQYF. CDR3 sequence (DNA): TGTGCCAGCAGTTTAAAGGGGTACGAGCAGTACTTC.

V gene TRBV7-9 combines with J gene TRBJ2-7; 11 bases are shared with TRBD1. CDR1 and CDR2 (germline): SEHNR, FQNEAQ (reference sequence). The CDR3 sequence is 15 residues long. Trimming cost V 5 bases and J 5 bases; bases outside gene matches: 8. DNA of the CDR3: TGTGCCAGCAGCATTCTGGGACAGGGGGTCGACGAGCAGTACTTC. Its protein product is CASSILGQGVDEQYF.

In its sample, this clonotype was seen many times. The J gene is TRBJ1-2, the V gene TRBV11-2; D is perhaps TRBD1 (6 bases). The CDR3 runs to 13 residues. With 3 bases removed from V and 5 bases from J, the gap between germline ends came to 10 bases. Germline V gene data show CDR1 as SGHAT and CDR2 as FQNNGV. CDR3 in amino acids: CASSLDSIYGYTF. The CDR3 DNA is TGTGCCAGCAGCTTGGACAGCATTTATGGCTACACCTTC.

This clonotype was found many times. The chain joins TRBV4-3 to TRBJ1-5, with 9 positions matching TRBD1. V shed 5 bases, J shed 5 bases, and the junction held 4 bases outside the gene matches. Germline loops: CDR1 LGHNA, CDR2 YSLEER. This CDR3 is 14 amino acids long. This CDR3 reads CASSMRQGDQPQHF. The CDR3 coding sequence is TGCGCCAGCAGCATGCGACAGGGGGATCAGCCCCAGCATTTT.

This clonotype has more than one count but fewer than ten. The chain joins TRBV5-1 to TRBJ2-5; 10 bases agree with TRBD1. V lost 1 base, J lost 5 bases, and 5 bases stayed unmatched. The CDR3 contains 15 residues. Germline CDR1 is SGHRS and CDR2 is YFSETQ. In nucleotides, the CDR3 is TGCGCCAGCAGCTTGTCTGACAGGGGGCACGAGACCCAGTACTTC. Translated, it gives CASSLSDRGHETQYF.

This clonotype has more than one count but fewer than ten. The chain couples TRBV28 to TRBJ1-3; D is unclear. Trimming shortened V by 3 bases and J by 0 bases, and 9 bases separated the two germline ends. CDR1 MDHEN and CDR2 SYDVKM come from the germline V gene. CDR3 size: 15 residues. CDR3 residues: CASSFRSTSGNTIYF. The CDR3 DNA follows: TGTGCCAGCAGTTTTAGGAGCACCTCTGGAAACACCATATATTTT.

This clonotype was recorded at least ten times. The V gene is TRBV4-3, the J gene TRBJ2-3; D is perhaps TRBD2 (6 bases). This CDR3 contains 15 residues. The V and J ends lost 1 base and 3 bases respectively, with 11 bases between them. Germline CDR1 and CDR2: LGHNA and YSLEER. CDR3 sequence reads: CASSQGAAGTDTQYF. CDR3 nucleotide sequence: TGCGCCAGCAGCCAAGGGGCGGCGGGAACAGATACGCAGTATTTT.

This clonotype is medium-sized in the sample. The gene calls are TRBV7-6 and TRBJ1-6; no reliable D call. V dropped 3 bases and J dropped 5 bases, with 8 bases sitting between them. CDR3 length: 14 amino acids. Germline CDR1 SGHVS, CDR2 FNYEAQ. CDR3 residues: CASSFSPHNSPLHF. CDR3 nucleotide sequence: TGTGCCAGCAGCTTTTCCCCGCATAATTCACCCCTCCACTTT.

This clonotype appeared many times. This rearrangement joins TRBV6-1 to TRBJ2-4, with 12 bases identical to TRBD2. The germline CDR1 and CDR2 sequences are MNHNS and SASEGT. V lost 2 bases to trimming and J lost 0 bases; unmatched junction nucleotides: 11. The CDR3 spans 20 residues. The CDR3 loop reads CASSERETTSGGVAKNIQYF. The DNA of the CDR3 is TGTGCCAGCAGTGAAAGGGAAACGACTAGCGGGGGAGTAGCCAAAAACATTCAGTACTTC.

This clonotype showed up many times. The V gene is TRBV6-2 or TRBV6-3, the J gene TRBJ2-5, with D hard to call. The CDR3 runs to 15 residues. Trimming left V 5 bases short and J 0 bases short, with 13 bases between. Germline CDR1 and CDR2: MNHEY and SVGEGT. The CDR3 DNA is TGTGCCAGCAGTCCCCTTATGTGGAACCAAGAGACCCAGTACTTC. Amino acid sequence: CASSPLMWNQETQYF.

The V and J genes are TRBV12-3 or TRBV12-4 and TRBJ1-2; D not resolved. V gave up 6 bases and J gave up 8 bases, with 16 bases separating them. The CDR3 totals 13 residues. CDR3 DNA: TGTGCCAGCAGCTCCGAGCTGGGGAGCGGCTACACCTTC. Its protein is CASSSELGSGYTF.

This clonotype turned up a few times. The genes are TRBV29-1 and TRBJ2-3; 8 bases agree with TRBD1. Trimming removed 7 bases from V and 3 bases from J; junction bases left unmatched: 6. This CDR3 spans 13 amino acids. Germline values: CDR1 SQVTM, CDR2 ANQGSEA. CDR3 region: CSGGQVRTDTQYF. As DNA, the CDR3 is TGCAGCGGGGGACAGGTCCGGACAGATACGCAGTATTTT.

This clonotype was counted a few times. This chain connects TRBV11-2 to TRBJ2-5; D possibly corresponds to TRBD2 (6 bases). The V end was cut by 1 base, the J end by 2 bases, with 20 bases between. The germline CDR1 and CDR2 sequences are SGHAT and FQNNGV. This CDR3 is built from 18 residues. As DNA, the CDR3 is TGTGCCAGCAGCTTAGGTGTCTTCCCCGGAGGACTACAAGAGACCCAGTACTTC. As protein: CASSLGVFPGGLQETQYF.

This sequence joins TRBV6-2 or TRBV6-3 and TRBJ2-1; 8 bases map to TRBD2. The junction had 10 bases not matched to a gene; V was cut back by 3 bases and J by 0 bases. CDR3 length: 18 amino acids. Germline lookup yields CDR1 MNHEY and CDR2 SVGEGT. CDR3 nucleotides: TGTGCCAGCAGTTATCGGGTGGGTAGCGGGGTCTCCTACAATGAGCAGTTCTTC. Amino acid sequence: CASSYRVGSGVSYNEQFF.